This TCR beta chain was sequenced for a study of regulatory T cells in long-lasting Graves disease. The CDR3 contains 15 residues. Germline V gene sequence: CDR1 LGHDT, CDR2 YNNKEL (reference sequence). Germline trimming cut 1 base from V and 1 base from J; bases unmatched to any gene: 4. Combining iRepertoire HTBI primers with Arm-PCR of CDR3 regions, the authors built TCR beta libraries. TCRdb re-called the multiplex PCR reads through MiXCR, storing one row per CDR3 protein. This sample carries 700,000 or so distinct CDR3 sequences, 25% to 35% of them seen once, and the ten largest clones take about 42%. Time point reported: persistent/refractory GD, antithyroid drugs over 5 years with positive TRAb. After RNA was extracted from PBMCs, the TCR library was made from it.

This clonotype was obtained from a female donor with Graves disease. The V call is TRBV3-1, the J call TRBJ2-7; 7 bases map to TRBD1. The sample in question was peripheral blood mononuclear cells (PBMCs), obtained when the disease was refractory, from a patient treated with antithyroid drugs. CDR3 in amino acids: CASSQGGTASYEQYF. The CDR3 nucleotides are TGTGCCAGCAGCCAAGGGGGGACAGCTTCCTACGAGCAGTACTTC.